Given below is one T cell receptor beta chain in context. Its antigen is unknown. Generated by immunoSEQ multiplex PCR, the TCRdb table keeps only in-frame clones and is missing some. The sample yields about 330,000 clones, 86% seen once. Looked up from germline, CDR1 is SNHLY and CDR2 is FYNNEI. The V and J ends lost 7 bases and 1 base, in that order; junction bases with no gene match: 7. The length of the CDR3 is 14 residues. These data are taken from a study of cytomegalovirus exposure and HLA in healthy donors. Study observations and caveats: While the bulk of TCR sequences proved rare, some public TCRs turned up in many donors.

The TCR originated in a woman aged 18-29 years in good health and CMV-seronegative. The sample was PBMCs. This sequence joins TRBV2 and TRBJ2-7, with 7 bases matching TRBD1. DNA for the CDR3: TGTGCCAGCATAGACAGGGTAGCTTCCTACGAGCAGTACTTC. Translated: CASIDRVASYEQYF.